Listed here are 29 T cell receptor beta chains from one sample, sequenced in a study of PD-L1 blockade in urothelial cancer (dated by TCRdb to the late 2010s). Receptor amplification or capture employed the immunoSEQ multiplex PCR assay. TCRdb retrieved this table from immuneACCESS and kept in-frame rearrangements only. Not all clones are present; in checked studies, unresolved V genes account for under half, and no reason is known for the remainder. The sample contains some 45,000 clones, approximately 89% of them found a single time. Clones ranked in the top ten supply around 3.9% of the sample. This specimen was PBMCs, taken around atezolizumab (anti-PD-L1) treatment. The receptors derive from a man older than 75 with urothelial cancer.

Written as DNA, the CDR3 is TGTGCCAGCAGTCCCGGCGGGACAGGGGTTGCCGGGGAGCTGTTTTTT. It is translated as CASSPGGTGVAGELFF. V is TRBV28 and J is TRBJ2-2, with TRBD1 matching over 10 bases. The CDR3 loop spans 16 amino acids. V shed 5 bases and J 6 bases; nucleotides not matched to a gene: 9. Looked up from germline, CDR1 is MDHEN and CDR2 is SYDVKM.

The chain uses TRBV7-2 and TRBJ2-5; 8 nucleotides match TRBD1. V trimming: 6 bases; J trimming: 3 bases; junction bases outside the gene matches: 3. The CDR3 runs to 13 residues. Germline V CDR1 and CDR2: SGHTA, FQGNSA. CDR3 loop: CASSRGQEETQYF. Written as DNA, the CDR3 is TGTGCCAGCAGTCGGGGACAGGAAGAGACCCAGTACTTC.

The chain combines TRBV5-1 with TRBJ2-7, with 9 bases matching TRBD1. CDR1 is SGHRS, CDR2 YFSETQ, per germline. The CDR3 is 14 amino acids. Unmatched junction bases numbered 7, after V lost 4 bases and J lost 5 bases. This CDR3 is CASSPPGQGHEQYF. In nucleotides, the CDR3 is TGCGCCAGCAGCCCACCGGGACAGGGTCACGAGCAGTACTTC.

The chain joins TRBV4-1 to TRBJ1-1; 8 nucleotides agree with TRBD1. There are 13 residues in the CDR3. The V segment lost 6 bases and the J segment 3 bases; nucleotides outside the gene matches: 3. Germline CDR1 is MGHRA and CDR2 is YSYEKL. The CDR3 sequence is CASRYRGDTEAFF. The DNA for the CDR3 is TGCGCCAGCAGATACAGGGGGGACACTGAAGCTTTCTTT.

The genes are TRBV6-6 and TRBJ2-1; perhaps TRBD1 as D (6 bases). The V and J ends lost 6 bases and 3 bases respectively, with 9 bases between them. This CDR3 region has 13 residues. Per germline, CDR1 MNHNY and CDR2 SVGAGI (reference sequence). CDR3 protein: CASSSTGYNEQFF. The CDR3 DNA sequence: TGTGCCAGCAGCTCGACAGGCTACAATGAGCAGTTCTTC.

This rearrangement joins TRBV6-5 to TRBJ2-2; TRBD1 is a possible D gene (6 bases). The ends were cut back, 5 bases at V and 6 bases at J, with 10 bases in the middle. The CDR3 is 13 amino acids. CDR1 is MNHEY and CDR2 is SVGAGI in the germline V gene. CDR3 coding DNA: TGTGCCAGCAGTCAACAGGGAGCCGGGGAGCTGTTTTTT. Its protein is CASSQQGAGELFF.

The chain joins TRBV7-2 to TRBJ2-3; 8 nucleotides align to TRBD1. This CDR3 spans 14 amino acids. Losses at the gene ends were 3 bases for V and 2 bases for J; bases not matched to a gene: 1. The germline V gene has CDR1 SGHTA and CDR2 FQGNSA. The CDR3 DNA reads TGTGCCAGCAGCTTGGACAGGGCCACAGATACGCAGTATTTT. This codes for CASSLDRATDTQYF.

The CDR3 here is CASTAGQGETQYF. The CDR3 nucleotides are TGTGCCTCTACAGCGGGCCAAGGGGAGACCCAGTACTTC. The chain carries TRBV30 and TRBJ2-5, with D possibly TRBD2 on 6 matching bases. From germline, CDR1 is GTSNPN and CDR2 SVGIG (reference sequence). The ends were cut back, 7 bases at V and 5 bases at J, with 17 bases in the middle. This CDR3 comprises 13 residues.

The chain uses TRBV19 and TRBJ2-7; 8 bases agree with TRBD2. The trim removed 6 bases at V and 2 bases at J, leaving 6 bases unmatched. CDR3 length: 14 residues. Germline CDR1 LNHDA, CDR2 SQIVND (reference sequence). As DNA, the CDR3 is TGTGCCAGTAGCGTTAGCGGGGCCCCCTACGAGCAGTACTTC. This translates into CASSVSGAPYEQYF.

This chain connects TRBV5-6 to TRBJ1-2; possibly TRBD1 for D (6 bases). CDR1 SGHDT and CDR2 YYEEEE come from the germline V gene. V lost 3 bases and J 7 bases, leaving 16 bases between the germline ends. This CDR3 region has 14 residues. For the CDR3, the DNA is TGTGCCAGCAGCTCTCCTTTGACAGGAGCTGGCTACACCTTC. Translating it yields CASSSPLTGAGYTF. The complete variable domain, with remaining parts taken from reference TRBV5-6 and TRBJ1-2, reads DAGVTQSPTHLIKTRGQQVTLRCSPKSGHDTVSWYQQALGQGPQFIFQYYEEEERQRGNFPDRFSGHQFPNYSSELNVNALLLGDSALYLCASSSPLTGAGYTFGSGTRLTVV.

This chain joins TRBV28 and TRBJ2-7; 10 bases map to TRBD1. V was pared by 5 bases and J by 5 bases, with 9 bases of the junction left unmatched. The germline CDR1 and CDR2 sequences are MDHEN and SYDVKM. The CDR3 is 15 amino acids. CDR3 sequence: CASSPPGQGINEQYF. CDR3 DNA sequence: TGTGCCAGCAGTCCGCCGGGACAGGGGATCAACGAGCAGTACTTC.

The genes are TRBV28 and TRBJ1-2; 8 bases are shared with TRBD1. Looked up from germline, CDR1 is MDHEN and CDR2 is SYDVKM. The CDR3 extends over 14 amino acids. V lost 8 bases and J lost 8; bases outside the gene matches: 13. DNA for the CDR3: TGTGCCAGCGGCTCCCGGACAGGGCAGGAGGGCTACACCTTC. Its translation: CASGSRTGQEGYTF.

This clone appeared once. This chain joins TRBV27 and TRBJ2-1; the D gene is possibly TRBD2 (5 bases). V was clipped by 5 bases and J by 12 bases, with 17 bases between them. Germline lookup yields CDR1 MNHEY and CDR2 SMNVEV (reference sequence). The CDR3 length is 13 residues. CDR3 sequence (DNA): TGTGCCAGCAGTAGGAGGACCAACGGTGGGCAGTTCTTC. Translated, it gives CASSRRTNGGQFF.

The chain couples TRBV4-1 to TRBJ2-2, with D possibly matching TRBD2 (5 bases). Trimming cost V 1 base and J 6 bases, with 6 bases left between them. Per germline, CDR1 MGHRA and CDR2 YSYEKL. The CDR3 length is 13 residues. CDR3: CASSQAGAGELFF. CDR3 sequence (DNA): TGCGCCAGCAGCCAAGCCGGGGCCGGGGAGCTGTTTTTT.

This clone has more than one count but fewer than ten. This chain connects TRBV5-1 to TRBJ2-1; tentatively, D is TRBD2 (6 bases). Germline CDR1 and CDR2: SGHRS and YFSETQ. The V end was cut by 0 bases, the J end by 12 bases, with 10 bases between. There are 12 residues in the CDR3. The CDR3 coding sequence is TGCGCCAGCAGCTTGGAAACGCGGGGGCAGTTCTTC. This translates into CASSLETRGQFF.

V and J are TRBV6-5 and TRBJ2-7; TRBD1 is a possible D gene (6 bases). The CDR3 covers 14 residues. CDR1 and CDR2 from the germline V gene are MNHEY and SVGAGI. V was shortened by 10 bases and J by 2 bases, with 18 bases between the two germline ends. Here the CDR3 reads CATTDRSLAYEQYF. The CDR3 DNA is TGTGCCACGACCGACAGGTCCTTGGCCTACGAGCAGTACTTC.

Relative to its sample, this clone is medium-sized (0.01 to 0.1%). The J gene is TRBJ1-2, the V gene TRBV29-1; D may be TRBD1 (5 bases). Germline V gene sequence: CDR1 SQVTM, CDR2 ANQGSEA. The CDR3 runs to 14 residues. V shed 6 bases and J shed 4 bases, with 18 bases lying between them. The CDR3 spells CSVLGRGHIYGYTF. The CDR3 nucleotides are TGCAGCGTCCTAGGTAGAGGACACATCTATGGCTACACCTTC.

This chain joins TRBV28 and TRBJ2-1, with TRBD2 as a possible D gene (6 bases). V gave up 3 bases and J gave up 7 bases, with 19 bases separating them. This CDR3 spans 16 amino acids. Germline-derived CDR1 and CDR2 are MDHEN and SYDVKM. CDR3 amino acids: CASSFARGSPGNEQFF. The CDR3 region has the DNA TGTGCCAGCAGTTTTGCTCGGGGGAGCCCTGGGAATGAGCAGTTCTTC.

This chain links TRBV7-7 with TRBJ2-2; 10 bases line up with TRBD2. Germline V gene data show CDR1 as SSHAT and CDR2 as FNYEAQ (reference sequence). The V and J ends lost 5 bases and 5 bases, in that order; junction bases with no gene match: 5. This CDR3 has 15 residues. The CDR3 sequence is CASSPSGSETGELFF. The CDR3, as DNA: TGTGCCAGCAGCCCTAGCGGGAGTGAAACCGGGGAGCTGTTTTTT. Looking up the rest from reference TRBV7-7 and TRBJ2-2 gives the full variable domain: GAGVSQSPRYKVTKRGQDVTLRCDPISSHATLYWYQQALGQGPEFLTYFNYEAQPDKSGLPSDRFSAERPEGSISTLTIQRTEQRDSAMYRCASSPSGSETGELFFGEGSRLTVL.

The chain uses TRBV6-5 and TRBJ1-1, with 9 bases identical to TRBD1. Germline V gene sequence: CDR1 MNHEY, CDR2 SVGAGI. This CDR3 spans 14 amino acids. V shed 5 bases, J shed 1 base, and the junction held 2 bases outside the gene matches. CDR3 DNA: TGTGCCAGCAGTCGGACAGGGGAGAACACTGAAGCTTTCTTT. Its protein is CASSRTGENTEAFF.

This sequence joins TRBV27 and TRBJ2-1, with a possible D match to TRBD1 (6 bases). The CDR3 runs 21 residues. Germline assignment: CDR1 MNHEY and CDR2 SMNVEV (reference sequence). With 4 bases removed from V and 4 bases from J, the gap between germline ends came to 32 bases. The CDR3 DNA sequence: TGTGCCAGCAGTTCTCCACCCCTCCGGGGATTCCTAGCCCAGGGGTACAATGAGCAGTTCTTC. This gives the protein CASSSPPLRGFLAQGYNEQFF.

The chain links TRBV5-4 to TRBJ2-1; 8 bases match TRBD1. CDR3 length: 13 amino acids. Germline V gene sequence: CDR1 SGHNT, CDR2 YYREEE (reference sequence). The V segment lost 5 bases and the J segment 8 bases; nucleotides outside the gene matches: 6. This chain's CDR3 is CASRRQGWHEQFF. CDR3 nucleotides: TGTGCCAGCAGAAGACAGGGGTGGCATGAGCAGTTCTTC.

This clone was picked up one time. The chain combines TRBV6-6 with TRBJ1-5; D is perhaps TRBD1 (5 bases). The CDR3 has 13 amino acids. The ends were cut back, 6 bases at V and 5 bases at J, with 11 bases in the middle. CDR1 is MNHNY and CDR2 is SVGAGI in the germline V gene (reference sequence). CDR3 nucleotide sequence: TGTGCCAGCAGCCGGGGGGGATATCAGCCCCAGCATTTT. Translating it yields CASSRGGYQPQHF.

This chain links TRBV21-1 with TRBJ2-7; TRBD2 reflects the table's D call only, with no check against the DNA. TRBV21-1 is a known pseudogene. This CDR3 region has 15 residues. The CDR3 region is CASSETGTTNYEQYF. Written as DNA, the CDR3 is TGTGCCAGCAGCGAAACCGGGACTACCAACTACGAGCAGTACTTC.

The CDR3 region has the DNA TGTGCCAGCAGCTTAGAGACAGACACCGGGGAGCTGTTTTTT. Its translation is CASSLETDTGELFF. This sequence joins TRBV7-9 and TRBJ2-2; D perhaps matches TRBD1 (5 bases). Germline CDR1 reads SEHNR; CDR2 reads FQNEAQ (reference sequence). This CDR3 is 14 amino acids long. V gave up 1 base and J gave up 3 bases, with 6 bases separating them.

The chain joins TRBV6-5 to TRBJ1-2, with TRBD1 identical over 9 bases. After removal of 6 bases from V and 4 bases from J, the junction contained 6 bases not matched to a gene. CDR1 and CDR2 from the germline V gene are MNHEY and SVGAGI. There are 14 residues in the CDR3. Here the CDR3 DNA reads TGTGCCAGCAGCCCCACAGGGGGCCTCTATGGCTACACCTTC. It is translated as CASSPTGGLYGYTF.

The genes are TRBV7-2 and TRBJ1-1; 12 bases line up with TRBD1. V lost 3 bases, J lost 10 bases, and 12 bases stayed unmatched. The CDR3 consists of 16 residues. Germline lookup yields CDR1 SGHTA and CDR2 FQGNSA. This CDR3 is CASSLAGGQGARGAFF. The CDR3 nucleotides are TGTGCCAGCAGCTTGGCCGGGGGACAGGGGGCTAGAGGAGCTTTCTTT.

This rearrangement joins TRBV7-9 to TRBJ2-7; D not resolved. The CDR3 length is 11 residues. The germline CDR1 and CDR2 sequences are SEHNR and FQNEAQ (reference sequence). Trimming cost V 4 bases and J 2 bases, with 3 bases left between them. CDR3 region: CASSSAYEQYF. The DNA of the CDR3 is TGTGCCAGCAGCTCCGCCTACGAGCAGTACTTC.

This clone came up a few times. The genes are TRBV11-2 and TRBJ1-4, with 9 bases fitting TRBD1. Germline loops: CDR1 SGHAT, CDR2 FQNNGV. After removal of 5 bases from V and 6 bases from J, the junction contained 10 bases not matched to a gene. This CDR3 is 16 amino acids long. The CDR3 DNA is TGTGCCAGCAGCCCGGGACAGGGTTCGGTGTATGAAAAACTGTTTTTT. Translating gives CASSPGQGSVYEKLFF.